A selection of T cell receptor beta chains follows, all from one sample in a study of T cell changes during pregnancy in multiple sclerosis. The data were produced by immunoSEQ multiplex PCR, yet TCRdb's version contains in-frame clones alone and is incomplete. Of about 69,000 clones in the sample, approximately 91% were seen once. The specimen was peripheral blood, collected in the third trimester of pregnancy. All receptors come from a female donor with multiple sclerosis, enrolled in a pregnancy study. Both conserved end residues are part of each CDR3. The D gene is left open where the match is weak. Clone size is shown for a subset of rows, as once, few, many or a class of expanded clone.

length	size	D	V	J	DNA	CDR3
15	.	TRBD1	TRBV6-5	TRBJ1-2	TGTGCCAGCAAACCCCCCGGGACAGGGGGCCTGGGCTACACCTTC	CASKPPGTGGLGYTF
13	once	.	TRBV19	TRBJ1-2	TGTGCCAGTAGTAGGGGGCCGGACTATGGCTACACCTTC	CASSRGPDYGYTF
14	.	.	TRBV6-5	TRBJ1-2	TGTGCCAGCAGTTACTTTGGGGCGGATTTTGGCTACACCTTC	CASSYFGADFGYTF
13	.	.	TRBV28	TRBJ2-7	TGTGCCAGCAGGACCCCACTAACTCCCGAGCAGTACTTC	CASRTPLTPEQYF
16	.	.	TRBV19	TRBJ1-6	TGTGCCAGTCGGAGTCACTCGGGAGCGGCTAATTCACCCCTCCACTTT	CASRSHSGAANSPLHF
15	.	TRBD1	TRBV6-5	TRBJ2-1	TGTGCCAGCAGTCCCTGGACAGGGCCCTACAATGAGCAGTTCTTC	CASSPWTGPYNEQFF
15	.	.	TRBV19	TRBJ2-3	TGTGCCAGTAAGGAGGGCAGTAGGTTCACAGATACGCAGTATTTT	CASKEGSRFTDTQYF
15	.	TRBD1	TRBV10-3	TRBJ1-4	TGTGCCATCTCCCCGGGGACAGTGATATATGAAAAACTGTTTTTT	CAISPGTVIYEKLFF
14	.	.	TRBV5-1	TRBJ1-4	TGCGCCAGCAGCTTGGGTAGCGAGAATGAAAAACTGTTTTTT	CASSLGSENEKLFF
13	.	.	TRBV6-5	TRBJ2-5	TGTGCCAGCAGTTCCCACGGGCAAGAGACCCAGTACTTC	CASSSHGQETQYF
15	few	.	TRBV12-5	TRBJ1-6	TGTGCTAGTGGTTTGCCCAACAACCGGGAATCACCCCTCCACTTT	CASGLPNNRESPLHF
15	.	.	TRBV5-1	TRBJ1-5	TGCGCCAGCAGCTTGATAGAAGTGAGCAATCAGCCCCAGCATTTT	CASSLIEVSNQPQHF
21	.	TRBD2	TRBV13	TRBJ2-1	TGTGCCAGCAGCTCCCCAGTCTCGACTAGCGGGGGGGCCGTCGGTTACAATGAGCAGTTCTTC	CASSSPVSTSGGAVGYNEQFF
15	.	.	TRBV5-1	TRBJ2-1	TGCGCCAGCAGCCTAGGGAGCAGTCGGGACAATGAGCAGTTCTTC	CASSLGSSRDNEQFF
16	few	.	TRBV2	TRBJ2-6	TGTGCCAGCAGTGGAGAGGAGAGCTCTGGGGCCAACGTCCTGACTTTC	CASSGEESSGANVLTF
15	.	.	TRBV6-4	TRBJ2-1	TGTGCCAGCAGTACCTCTGGGGGGGCCGGCAATGAGCAGTTCTTC	CASSTSGGAGNEQFF
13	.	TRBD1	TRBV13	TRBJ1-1	TGTGCCAGCAGCCAGGGGGCCGGCACTGAAGCTTTCTTT	CASSQGAGTEAFF
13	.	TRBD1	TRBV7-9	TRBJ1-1	TGTGCCAGCAGCCAGACAGGGGGCACTGAAGCTTTCTTT	CASSQTGGTEAFF
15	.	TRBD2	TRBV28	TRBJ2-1	TGTGCCAGCACCGGCTCTAGCGGGGGGTCTAATGAGCAGTTCTTC	CASTGSSGGSNEQFF
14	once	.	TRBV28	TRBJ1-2	TGTGCCAGCAGTTCCCGGGGAGGCTTCTATGGCTACACCTTC	CASSSRGGFYGYTF
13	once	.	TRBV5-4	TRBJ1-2	TGTGCCAGCAGCATAGACAGGCTGAACGGCTACACCTTC	CASSIDRLNGYTF
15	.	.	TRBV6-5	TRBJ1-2	TGTGCCAGCAGTTACTTCCGAAGAGGGTACCATGGCTACACCTTC	CASSYFRRGYHGYTF
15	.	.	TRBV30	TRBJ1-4	TGTGCCTGGAACGTACGAGGTTCGACTAATGAAAAACTGTTTTTT	CAWNVRGSTNEKLFF
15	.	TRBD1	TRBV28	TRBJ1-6	TGTGCCAGCATCTCCCCCGGGACAGGGGACTCACCCCTCCACTTT	CASISPGTGDSPLHF